This T cell receptor (beta chain) came from a study of tumor and adjacent non-tumor tissue in lung cancer. At the level of the study: Histology: about twelve adenocarcinoma, a couple of squamous cell carcinoma, 1 small cell lung cancer.

No cell sorting was done before RNA was extracted from the tissue. Donors were chemotherapy-naive, newly diagnosed lung cancer surgical patients in China, August–late 2014. Three rounds of nested PCR, following a modified ARM-PCR protocol, produced the TCRbeta library. TCRdb fed the multiplex PCR reads into MiXCR, producing one record per CDR3 protein. The sample yields 65,000 to 90,000 distinct CDR3 sequences, 75% to 90% seen once. Study-wide points: Top 100 clones took a larger repertoire share in normal lung. TCR diversity was significantly greater in tumor than normal lung tissue.

This clonotype appeared once. The antigen is not known. Germline assignment: CDR1 KGHDR and CDR2 SFDVKD. With 2 bases clipped from V and 13 bases from J, the junction kept 15 bases outside the gene matches. CDR3 length equals 17 residues. The specimen sequenced was lung tumor tissue. This chain uses TRBV24-1 with TRBJ2-1; 11 bases agree with TRBD2. This TCR came from a woman aged 45-65 years with non-small cell lung cancer. CDR3 sequence: CATSDSTLAGALNAQFF. CDR3 sequence (DNA): TGTGCCACCAGTGATTCCACACTAGCGGGAGCTCTCAATGCACAGTTCTTC.